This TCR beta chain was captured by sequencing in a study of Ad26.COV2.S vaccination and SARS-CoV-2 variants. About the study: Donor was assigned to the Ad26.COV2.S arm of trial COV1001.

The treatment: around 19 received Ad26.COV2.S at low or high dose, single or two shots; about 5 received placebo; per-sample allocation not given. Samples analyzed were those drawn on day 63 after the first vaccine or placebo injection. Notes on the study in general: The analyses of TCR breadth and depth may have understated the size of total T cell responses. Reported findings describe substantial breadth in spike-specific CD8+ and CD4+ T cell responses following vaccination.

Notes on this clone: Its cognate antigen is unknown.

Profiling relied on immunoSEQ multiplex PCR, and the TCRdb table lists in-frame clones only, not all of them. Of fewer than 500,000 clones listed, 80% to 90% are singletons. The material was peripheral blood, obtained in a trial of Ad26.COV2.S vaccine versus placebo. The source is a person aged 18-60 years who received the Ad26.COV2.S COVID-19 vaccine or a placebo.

CDR3 in amino acids: CASSPGQGSYNEQFF. CDR3 nucleotides: TGCGCCAGCAGCCCGGGACAGGGATCCTACAATGAGCAGTTCTTC. V usage is TRBV5-1 and J usage is TRBJ2-1, with 9 positions matching TRBD1. The length of the CDR3 is 15 residues. V shed 4 bases and J 1 base; nucleotides not matched to a gene: 3. Germline V gene sequence: CDR1 SGHRS, CDR2 YFSETQ.